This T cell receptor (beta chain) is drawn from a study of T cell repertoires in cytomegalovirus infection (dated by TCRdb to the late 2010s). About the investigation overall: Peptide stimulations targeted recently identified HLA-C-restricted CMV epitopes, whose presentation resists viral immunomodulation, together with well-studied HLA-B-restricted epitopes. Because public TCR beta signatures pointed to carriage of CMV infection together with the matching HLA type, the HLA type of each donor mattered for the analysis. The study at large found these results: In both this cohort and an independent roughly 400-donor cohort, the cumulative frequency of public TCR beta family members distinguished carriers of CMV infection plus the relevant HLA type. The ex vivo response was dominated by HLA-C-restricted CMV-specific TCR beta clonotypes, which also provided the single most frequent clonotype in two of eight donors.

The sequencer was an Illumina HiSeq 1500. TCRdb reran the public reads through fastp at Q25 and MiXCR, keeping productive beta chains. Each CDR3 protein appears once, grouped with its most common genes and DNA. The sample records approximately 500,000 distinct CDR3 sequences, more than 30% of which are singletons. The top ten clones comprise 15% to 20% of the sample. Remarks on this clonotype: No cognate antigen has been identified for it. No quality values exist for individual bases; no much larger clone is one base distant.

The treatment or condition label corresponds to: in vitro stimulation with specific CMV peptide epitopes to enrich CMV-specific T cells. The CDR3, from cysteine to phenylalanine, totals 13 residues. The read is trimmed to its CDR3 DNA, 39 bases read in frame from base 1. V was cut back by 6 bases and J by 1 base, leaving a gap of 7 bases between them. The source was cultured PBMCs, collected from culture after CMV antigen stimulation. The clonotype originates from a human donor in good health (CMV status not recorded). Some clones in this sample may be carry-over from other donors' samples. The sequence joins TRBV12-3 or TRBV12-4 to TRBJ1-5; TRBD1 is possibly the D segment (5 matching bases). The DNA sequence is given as TGTGCCAGCAGGAGGGACAGCAATCAGCCCCAGCATTTT. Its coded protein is CASRRDSNQPQHF.